What follows are 7 T cell receptor beta chains derived from one specimen sequenced in a study of blood T cell repertoires in COVID-19. Libraries were prepared by immunoSEQ multiplex PCR; TCRdb keeps only in-frame clonotypes and omits some of them. The data show approximately 230,000 clones, 80% to 90% seen once. Sequencing was done on a sample of peripheral blood. These receptors were taken from a man aged 30 to 39 with active or convalescent COVID-19.

The chain is built from TRBV29-1 and TRBJ1-2; TRBD1 matches at 11 bases. This CDR3 comprises 14 residues. The V and J ends lost 4 bases and 3 bases, in that order; junction bases with no gene match: 4. The germline V gene encodes CDR1 SQVTM and CDR2 ANQGSEA. Written as DNA, the CDR3 is TGCAGCGTTGGGGGACAGGGGGATCACTATGGCTACACCTTC. Translated: CSVGGQGDHYGYTF.

The DNA for the CDR3 is TGTGCCAGCAGCGTAGGTGCAGGGAGGTATGAAAAACTGTTTTTT. Protein: CASSVGAGRYEKLFF. This chain links TRBV9 with TRBJ1-4; tentative D call: TRBD1 (5 bases). Germline V CDR1 and CDR2: SGDLS, YYNGEE. The V gene lost 0 bases and the J gene lost 6 bases, with 12 bases spanning the gap. The CDR3 consists of 15 residues.

The rearrangement uses TRBV7-2 and TRBJ2-7, with D tentatively TRBD2 (6 bases). Germline lookup yields CDR1 SGHTA and CDR2 FQGNSA. V lost 3 bases to trimming and J lost 3 bases, with 15 bases between them. The CDR3 is 15 amino acids. The CDR3 DNA is TGTGCCAGCAGCTTGGGCCCCGGGAGAAACTACGAGCAGTACTTC. It is translated as CASSLGPGRNYEQYF.

This rearrangement joins TRBV25-1 to TRBJ1-2; 9 bases are shared with TRBD1. The trim removed 7 bases at V and 5 bases at J, leaving 11 bases unmatched. Germline CDR1 MGHDK, CDR2 SYGVNS. The CDR3 extends over 15 amino acids. The CDR3 DNA sequence: TGTGCCAGCACCCTCTCGACAGGGGGAGGGTATGGCTACACCTTC. This translates into CASTLSTGGGYGYTF.

The chain couples TRBV5-5 to TRBJ2-3; D gene uncertain. The CDR3 runs 16 residues. Trimming pared 5 bases from V and 5 bases from J, leaving 21 bases between. Germline V gene lookup returns CDR1 SGHKS and CDR2 YYEKEE (reference sequence). Here the CDR3 DNA reads TGTGCCAGCAGTCCACCTAGTCTTAGCCCGGGAGATACGCAGTATTTT. It codes for CASSPPSLSPGDTQYF.

This sequence joins TRBV7-6 and TRBJ2-7; 9 bases agree with TRBD1. V shed 0 bases, J shed 5 bases, and the junction held 5 bases outside the gene matches. CDR1 is SGHVS and CDR2 is FNYEAQ in the germline V gene. The CDR3 totals 15 residues. The CDR3: CASSLAGTGMDEQYF. The CDR3 DNA reads as TGTGCCAGCAGCTTAGCTGGGACAGGGATGGACGAGCAGTACTTC.

The rearrangement joins TRBV5-1 to TRBJ1-1; D call uncertain. Germline loops: CDR1 SGHRS, CDR2 YFSETQ. The germline V and J ends were trimmed by 6 bases and 0 bases, with 18 bases remaining between them. The CDR3 covers 16 residues. CDR3 DNA: TGCGCCAGCAACTATGGCAGAAGCAACATGAACACTGAAGCTTTCTTT. Its protein product is CASNYGRSNMNTEAFF.